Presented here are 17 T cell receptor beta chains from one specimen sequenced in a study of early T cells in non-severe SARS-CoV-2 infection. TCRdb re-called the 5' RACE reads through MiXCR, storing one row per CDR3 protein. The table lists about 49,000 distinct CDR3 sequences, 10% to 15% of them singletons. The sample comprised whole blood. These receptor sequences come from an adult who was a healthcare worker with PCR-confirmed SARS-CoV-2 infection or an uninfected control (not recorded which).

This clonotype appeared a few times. The CDR3: CASSQTNQPQHF. Written as DNA, the CDR3 is TGTGCCAGCAGCCAAACTAATCAGCCCCAGCATTTT. The V gene is TRBV27, the J gene TRBJ1-5, with no clear D. Germline V gene lookup returns CDR1 MNHEY and CDR2 SMNVEV (reference sequence). CDR3 length: 12 amino acids. V was clipped by 6 bases and J by 4 bases, with 7 bases between them.

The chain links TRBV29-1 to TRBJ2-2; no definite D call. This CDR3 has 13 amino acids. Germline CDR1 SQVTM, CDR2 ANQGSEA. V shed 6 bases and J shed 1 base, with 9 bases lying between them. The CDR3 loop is CSVAVGNTGELFF. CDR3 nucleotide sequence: TGCAGCGTGGCTGTTGGGAACACCGGGGAGCTGTTTTTT.

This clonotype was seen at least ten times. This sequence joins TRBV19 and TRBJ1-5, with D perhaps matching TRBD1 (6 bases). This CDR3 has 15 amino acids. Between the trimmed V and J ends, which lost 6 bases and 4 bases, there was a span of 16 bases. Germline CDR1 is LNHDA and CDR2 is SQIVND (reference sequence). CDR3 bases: TGTGCCAGTAGCCAGAGGGGGGGCGGTAATCAGCCCCAGCATTTT. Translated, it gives CASSQRGGGNQPQHF.

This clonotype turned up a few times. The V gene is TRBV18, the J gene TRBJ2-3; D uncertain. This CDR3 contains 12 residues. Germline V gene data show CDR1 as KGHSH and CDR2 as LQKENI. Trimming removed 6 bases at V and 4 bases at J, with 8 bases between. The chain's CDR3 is CASSLLSDTQYF. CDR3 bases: TGTGCCAGCTCCCTTCTATCAGATACGCAGTATTTT.

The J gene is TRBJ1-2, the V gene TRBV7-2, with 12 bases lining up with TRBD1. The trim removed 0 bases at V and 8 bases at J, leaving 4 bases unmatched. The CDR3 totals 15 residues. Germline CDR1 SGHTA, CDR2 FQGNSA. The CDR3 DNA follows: TGTGCCAGCAGCTTAGCTCGGGACAGGGGGCACGGCTACACCTTC. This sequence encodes CASSLARDRGHGYTF.

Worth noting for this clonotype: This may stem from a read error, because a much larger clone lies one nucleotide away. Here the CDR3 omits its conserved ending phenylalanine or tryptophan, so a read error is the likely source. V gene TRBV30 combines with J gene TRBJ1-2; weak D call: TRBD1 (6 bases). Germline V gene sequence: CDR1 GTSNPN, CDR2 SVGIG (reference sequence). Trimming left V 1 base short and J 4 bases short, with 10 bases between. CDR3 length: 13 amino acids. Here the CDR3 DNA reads TGTGCCTGGAGTGGACAGGAGATCTATGGCTACACCCTC. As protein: CAWSGQEIYGYTL.

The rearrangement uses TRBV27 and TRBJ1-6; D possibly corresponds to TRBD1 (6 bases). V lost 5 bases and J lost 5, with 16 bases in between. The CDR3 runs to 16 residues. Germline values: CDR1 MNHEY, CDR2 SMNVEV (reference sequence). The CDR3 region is CASSKTGRLNNSPLHF. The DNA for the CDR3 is TGTGCCAGCAGTAAAACAGGGAGACTCAATAATTCACCCCTCCACTTT.

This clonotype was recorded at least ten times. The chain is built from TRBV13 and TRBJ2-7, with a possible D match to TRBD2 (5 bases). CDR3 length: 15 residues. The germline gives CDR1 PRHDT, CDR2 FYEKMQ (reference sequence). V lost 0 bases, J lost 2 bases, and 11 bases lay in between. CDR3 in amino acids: CASSLGRRATYEQYF. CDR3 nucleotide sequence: TGTGCCAGCAGCTTAGGGAGGCGGGCGACCTACGAGCAGTACTTC.

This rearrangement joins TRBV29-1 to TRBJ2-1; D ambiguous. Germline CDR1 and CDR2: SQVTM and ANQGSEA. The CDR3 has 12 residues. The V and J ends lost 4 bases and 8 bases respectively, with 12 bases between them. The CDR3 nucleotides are TGCAGCGTTGTCACAAATCTGGATGAGCAGTTCTTC. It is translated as CSVVTNLDEQFF.

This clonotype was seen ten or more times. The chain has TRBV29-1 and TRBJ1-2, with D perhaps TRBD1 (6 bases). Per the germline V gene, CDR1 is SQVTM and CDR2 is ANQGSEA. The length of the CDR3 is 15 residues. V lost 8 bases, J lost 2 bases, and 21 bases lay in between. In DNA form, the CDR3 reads TGCAGCATCGACCTAACAGGGACGGCGAACTATGGCTACACCTTC. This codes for CSIDLTGTANYGYTF. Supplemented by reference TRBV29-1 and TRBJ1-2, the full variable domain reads SAVISQKPSRDICQRGTSLTIQCQVDSQVTMMFWYRQQPGQSLTLIATANQGSEATYESGFVIDKFPISRPNLTFSTLTVSNMSPEDSSIYLCSIDLTGTANYGYTFGSGTRLTVV.

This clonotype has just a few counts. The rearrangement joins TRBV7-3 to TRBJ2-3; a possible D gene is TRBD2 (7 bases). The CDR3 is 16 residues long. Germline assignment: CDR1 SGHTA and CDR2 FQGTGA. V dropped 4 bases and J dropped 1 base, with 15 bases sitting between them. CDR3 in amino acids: CASSSQGGGGTDTQYF. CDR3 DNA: TGTGCCAGCAGCTCACAGGGAGGGGGGGGCACAGATACGCAGTATTTT.

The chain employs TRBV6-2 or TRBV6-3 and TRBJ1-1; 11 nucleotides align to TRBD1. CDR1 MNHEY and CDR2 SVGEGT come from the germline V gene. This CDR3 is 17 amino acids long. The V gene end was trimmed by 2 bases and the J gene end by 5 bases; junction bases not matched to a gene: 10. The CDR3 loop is CASSYHVLGQGGTEAFF. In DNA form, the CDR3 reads TGTGCCAGCAGTTACCACGTTCTGGGACAGGGGGGGACTGAAGCTTTCTTT.

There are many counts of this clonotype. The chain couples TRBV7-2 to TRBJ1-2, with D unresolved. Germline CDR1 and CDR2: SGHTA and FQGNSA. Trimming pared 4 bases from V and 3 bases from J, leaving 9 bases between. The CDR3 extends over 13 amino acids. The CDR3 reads CASSSRADYGYTF. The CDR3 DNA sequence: TGTGCCAGCAGCTCTAGGGCAGACTATGGCTACACCTTC.

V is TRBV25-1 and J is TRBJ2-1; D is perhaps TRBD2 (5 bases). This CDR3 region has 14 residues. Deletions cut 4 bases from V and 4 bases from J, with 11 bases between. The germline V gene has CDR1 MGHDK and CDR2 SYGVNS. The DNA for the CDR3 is TGTGCCAGCAGTGTCGGACGGACTTACAATGAGCAGTTCTTC. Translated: CASSVGRTYNEQFF.

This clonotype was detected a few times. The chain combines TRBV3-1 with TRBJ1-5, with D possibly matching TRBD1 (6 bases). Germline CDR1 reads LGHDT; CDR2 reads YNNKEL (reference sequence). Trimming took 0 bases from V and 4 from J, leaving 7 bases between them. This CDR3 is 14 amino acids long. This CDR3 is CASSQDTGNQPQHF. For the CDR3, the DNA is TGTGCCAGCAGCCAAGATACAGGGAATCAGCCCCAGCATTTT.

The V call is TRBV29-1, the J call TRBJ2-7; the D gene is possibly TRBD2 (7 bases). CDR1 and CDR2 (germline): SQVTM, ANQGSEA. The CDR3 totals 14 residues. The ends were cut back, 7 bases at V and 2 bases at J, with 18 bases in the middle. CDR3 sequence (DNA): TGCAGCGCCGGAGGGGAGGGGGGACCCTACGAGCAGTACTTC. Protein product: CSAGGEGGPYEQYF.

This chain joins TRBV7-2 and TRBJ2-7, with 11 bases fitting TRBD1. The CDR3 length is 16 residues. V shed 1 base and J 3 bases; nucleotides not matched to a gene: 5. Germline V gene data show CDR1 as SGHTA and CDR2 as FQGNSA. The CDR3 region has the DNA TGTGCCAGCAGCTTAGGTCAGGGACAGGGGGTCTACGAGCAGTACTTC. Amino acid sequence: CASSLGQGQGVYEQYF.